This T cell receptor (beta chain) was sequenced during a study of T cells in women clearing cervical HPV infection. Study information: Women with histologically confirmed HPV16-related CIN3 or worse, 2 with invasive cancer, served as cases. Case blood drawn at lesion detection; control blood after infection cleared.

Cervical HPV DNA detected by MY09/MY11 PCR, typed by dot-blot. With 3 bases clipped from V and 2 bases from J, the junction kept 10 bases outside the gene matches. The CDR3 spans 18 residues. In germline, CDR1 is LNHDA, CDR2 SQIVND (reference sequence). About this clone: The sequence runs out 3 residues before the end of the CDR3; the remainder is reconstructed from the germline J gene.

Measured with immunoSEQ multiplex PCR; TCRdb has only the in-frame clones, and not every one. The table lists around 21,000 clones. V is TRBV19 and J is TRBJ2-3, with 11 bases lining up with TRBD2. The sequence was obtained from a woman between 18 and 70 years old with a cervical HPV16 infection that either progressed to CIN3+ or cleared (not recorded which). Sequences were obtained from blood buffy coat. CDR3 loop: CASSIEGRLAGYTDTQYF. The CDR3 bases that were read are TGTGCCAGTAGTATTGAGGGGAGACTAGCGGGGTACACAGATACG.